These 18 T cell receptor beta chains originate from one sample sequenced in a study of identical twins. TCRdb reprocessed the 5' RACE reads via MiXCR and lists one record per CDR3 protein. The sample has some 560,000 distinct CDR3 sequences; approximately 9.6% are singletons. A further study also used this sample, focusing on yellow fever vaccine responses in identical twins.

Specimen: PBMCs. These receptors all come from a woman aged 18-30 years in good health.

This clonotype occurred a few times. The rearrangement links TRBV18 to TRBJ2-7; 9 bases align to TRBD1. From germline, CDR1 is KGHSH and CDR2 LQKENI. J lost 5 bases, V lost 3 bases, and 5 bases had no gene match. CDR3 length: 14 residues. CDR3 nucleotide sequence: TGTGCCAGCTCACCGGGACAGGGCATCCACGAGCAGTACTTC. Residues: CASSPGQGIHEQYF.

This rearrangement joins TRBV20-1 to TRBJ1-1; D not certain. Germline V CDR1 and CDR2: DFQATT, SNEGSKA (reference sequence). The CDR3 covers 11 residues. Trimming removed 5 bases at V and 1 base at J, with 5 bases between. CDR3 sequence: CSAFGNTEAFF. DNA for the CDR3: TGCAGTGCTTTTGGGAACACTGAAGCTTTCTTT.

This clonotype came up a few times. The chain uses TRBV15 and TRBJ2-3, with 8 bases lining up with TRBD1. J gave up 1 base and V 2 bases, and 5 bases lay outside the gene matches. Germline V CDR1 and CDR2: LNHNV, YYDKDF (reference sequence). CDR3 length: 16 amino acids. The CDR3 sequence: CATSRNPGQGTDTQYF. CDR3 nucleotide sequence: TGTGCCACCAGCAGAAACCCGGGACAGGGCACAGATACGCAGTATTTT.

In the case of this clonotype: At one end the junction does not follow the germline gene, possibly because of a read error. V and J are TRBV20-1 and TRBJ2-7; TRBD2 matches at 8 bases. Germline V gives CDR1 DFQATT, CDR2 SNEGSKA (reference sequence). The CDR3 is made up of 15 amino acids. CDR3 region: CSARDPSGSSNEQYF. In DNA, the CDR3 is TGCAGTGCTAGAGATCCCAGCGGGAGCTCCAACGAGCAGTACTTC.

This clonotype was seen ten or more times. The rearrangement links TRBV11-2 to TRBJ2-4, with TRBD1 identical over 7 bases. This CDR3 has 14 residues. The germline gives CDR1 SGHAT, CDR2 FQNNGV. V shed 5 bases and J 4 bases; nucleotides not matched to a gene: 5. The DNA of the CDR3 is TGTGCCAGCAGCCTGGGACAGATGAAAAACATTCAGTACTTC. Translation: CASSLGQMKNIQYF.

In this sample, this clonotype turned up many times. The genes are TRBV6-5 and TRBJ2-6; D not certain. The CDR3 length is 13 residues. Between the trimmed V and J ends, which lost 3 bases and 6 bases, there was a span of 6 bases. Germline values: CDR1 MNHEY, CDR2 SVGAGI. CDR3 bases: TGTGCCAGCAGTTATGATGAGGCCAACGTCCTGACTTTC. It encodes CASSYDEANVLTF.

This clonotype was seen more than once but under ten times. This chain joins TRBV14 and TRBJ2-1; 13 bases fit TRBD2. Trimming cost V 0 bases and J 4 bases; bases outside gene matches: 9. Germline V gene sequence: CDR1 SGHDN, CDR2 FVKESK. The CDR3 has 19 amino acids. In DNA, the CDR3 is TGTGCCAGCAGCCAAGATATAGCGGGGACTAGCGGGAAGTACAATGAGCAGTTCTTC. Translation: CASSQDIAGTSGKYNEQFF.

This clonotype was detected a few times. V usage is TRBV12-3 or TRBV12-4 and J usage is TRBJ2-1; 10 nucleotides match TRBD2. V shed 4 bases, J shed 8 bases, and the junction held 17 bases outside the gene matches. The CDR3 contains 18 residues. DNA for the CDR3: TGTGCCAGCAGTTCACCTGATCTTGTAGCGGGGGGCGAAGATGAGCAGTTCTTC. The encoded protein is CASSSPDLVAGGEDEQFF.

CDR3 nucleotide sequence: TGCAGTGCTAGAGACGGACTAGCGAACACCTACGAGCAGTACTTC. Residues: CSARDGLANTYEQYF. The V and J genes are TRBV20-1 and TRBJ2-7; 9 bases line up with TRBD2. The germline gives CDR1 DFQATT, CDR2 SNEGSKA (reference sequence). The junction had 5 bases not matched to a gene; V was cut back by 0 bases and J by 2 bases. The CDR3 has 15 residues.

V usage is TRBV20-1 and J usage is TRBJ1-4; no clear D. From germline, CDR1 is DFQATT and CDR2 SNEGSKA (reference sequence). V lost 7 bases and J lost 4, with 10 bases in between. This CDR3 contains 12 residues. The CDR3 bases are TGCAGTGGGTCCTGGAATAATGAAAAACTGTTTTTT. Its protein product is CSGSWNNEKLFF.

This clonotype was counted only a few times. This chain links TRBV20-1 with TRBJ2-1; D call uncertain. Per the germline V gene, CDR1 is DFQATT and CDR2 is SNEGSKA (reference sequence). This CDR3 contains 15 residues. The V end lost 3 bases, the J end lost 7 bases, and 19 bases lay between the germline ends. For the CDR3, the DNA is TGCAGTGCTAGTACCCCCCCGATCGCTGTGAATGAGCAGTTCTTC. Translating gives CSASTPPIAVNEQFF.

The rearrangement uses TRBV29-1 and TRBJ2-7, with TRBD2 matching 9 bases. Looked up from germline, CDR1 is SQVTM and CDR2 is ANQGSEA. The trim removed 7 bases at V and 5 bases at J, leaving 6 bases unmatched. The CDR3 extends over 12 amino acids. CDR3 in amino acids: CSAWTSVHEQYF. CDR3 coding DNA: TGCAGCGCCTGGACTAGCGTACACGAGCAGTACTTC.

In its sample, this clonotype was seen many times. The chain has TRBV20-1 and TRBJ2-1, with a possible D match to TRBD1 (5 bases). Germline CDR1 and CDR2: DFQATT and SNEGSKA (reference sequence). Trimming pared 1 base from V and 8 bases from J, leaving 12 bases between. There are 13 residues in the CDR3. The CDR3 region has the DNA TGCAGTGCTAGAGGCAGGGTGGGCGATGAGCAGTTCTTC. This codes for CSARGRVGDEQFF.

This clonotype has only a few counts. The rearrangement uses TRBV12-3 or TRBV12-4 and TRBJ2-3; no definite D call. V was trimmed by 3 bases and J by 2 bases, leaving 6 bases between them. The length of the CDR3 is 13 residues. CDR3 loop: CASSFPPTDTQYF. CDR3 DNA sequence: TGTGCCAGCAGTTTCCCCCCCACAGATACGCAGTATTTT.

V and J are TRBV6-2 or TRBV6-3 and TRBJ2-3; a possible D gene is TRBD2 (6 bases). This CDR3 region has 14 residues. With 4 bases removed from V and 6 bases from J, the gap between germline ends came to 14 bases. Germline CDR1 is MNHEY and CDR2 is SVGEGT. The CDR3 is CASSFRLVMDTQYF. For the CDR3, the DNA is TGTGCCAGCAGTTTCCGACTAGTTATGGATACGCAGTATTTT.

There are many counts of this clonotype. This chain joins TRBV2 and TRBJ2-3; the D is unclear. CDR3 length: 15 residues. V shed 6 bases and J shed 2 bases, with 15 bases lying between them. Germline lookup yields CDR1 SNHLY and CDR2 FYNNEI. This CDR3 is CASRPFAPDTDTQYF. In nucleotides, the CDR3 is TGTGCCAGCAGACCCTTCGCCCCGGACACAGATACGCAGTATTTT.

This clonotype has at least ten counts. V is TRBV20-1 and J is TRBJ2-1; 9 positions match TRBD2. From germline, CDR1 is DFQATT and CDR2 SNEGSKA (reference sequence). This CDR3 contains 13 residues. Trimming removed 4 bases from V and 4 bases from J; junction bases left unmatched: 2. The CDR3 sequence is CSATAGGYNEQFF. The CDR3 region has the DNA TGCAGTGCTACGGCGGGGGGGTACAATGAGCAGTTCTTC.

This clonotype was found a few times. V usage is TRBV12-3 or TRBV12-4 and J usage is TRBJ1-2; D gene uncertain. V shed 2 bases and J shed 4 bases, with 5 bases lying between them. This CDR3 region has 12 residues. As DNA, the CDR3 is TGTGCCAGCAGTTTAAAGGGCTATGGCTACACCTTC. Encoded protein: CASSLKGYGYTF.